The 21 T cell receptor beta chains below all came from one sample that was sequenced in a study of neurological immune-mediated disorders. TCRdb processed the 5' RACE reads anew with MiXCR; each CDR3 protein has one entry. The table shows 25,000 to 35,000 distinct CDR3 sequences, with over 20% occurring only once. The sequenced material came from PBMCs. The source is a woman aged 55-70 years in good health.

This clonotype was observed many times. The V gene is TRBV29-1, the J gene TRBJ1-5; 8 positions agree with TRBD1. This CDR3 has 14 amino acids. Germline V lookup: CDR1 SQVTM, CDR2 ANQGSEA. Trimming cost V 0 bases and J 5 bases; bases outside gene matches: 3. The CDR3 DNA reads as TGCAGCGTTGAAGAGGACAGGGAGGATCAGCCCCAGCATTTT. Amino acids: CSVEEDREDQPQHF.

This clonotype showed up just a few times. This chain connects TRBV4-2 to TRBJ2-3, with 12 bases fitting TRBD2. V trimming: 4 bases; J trimming: 2 bases; junction bases outside the gene matches: 4. Germline values: CDR1 LGHNA, CDR2 YNFKEQ. The CDR3 totals 16 residues. The CDR3 nucleotides read TGTGCCAGCAGCCCTCGACTAGCGGGGGTCACAGATACGCAGTATTTT. It is translated as CASSPRLAGVTDTQYF.

This clonotype was seen repeatedly, ten times or more. The chain couples TRBV25-1 to TRBJ2-7; 8 positions match TRBD1. The junction had 10 bases not matched to a gene; V was cut back by 3 bases and J by 3 bases. CDR3 length: 16 residues. Germline loops: CDR1 MGHDK, CDR2 SYGVNS. The CDR3 DNA is TGTGCCAGCAGTGACTCCTCCGGGACAGGACACTACGAGCAGTACTTC. Its translation is CASSDSSGTGHYEQYF.

A note on this clonotype: This may come from a read error, since a much larger clone is one base off. The chain links TRBV5-1 to TRBJ1-6, with TRBD1 matching over 7 bases. The germline gives CDR1 SGHRS, CDR2 YFSETQ. The CDR3 sequence is 15 residues long. The CDR3 reads CANSLQRQGSSPLHF. CDR3 nucleotide sequence: TGCGCCAACAGCCTCCAGCGACAGGGATCTTCACCCCTCCACTTT.

This clonotype was seen repeatedly, ten times or more. CDR3 sequence: CSAFGPFLNQPQHF. For the CDR3, the DNA is TGCAGTGCCTTTGGACCTTTCCTCAATCAGCCCCAGCATTTT. The rearrangement uses TRBV20-1 and TRBJ1-5; D is unclear. Per germline, CDR1 DFQATT and CDR2 SNEGSKA (reference sequence). The CDR3 has 14 residues. Trimming cost V 6 bases and J 3 bases, with 15 bases left between them.

This clonotype showed up many times. This sequence joins TRBV7-3 and TRBJ1-6; D may be TRBD1 (5 bases). This CDR3 has 14 amino acids. Germline CDR1 reads SGHTA; CDR2 reads FQGTGA. V was shortened by 4 bases and J by 6 bases, with 10 bases between the two germline ends. CDR3 loop: CASSWTGGNSPLHF. Written as DNA, the CDR3 is TGTGCCAGCAGCTGGACTGGGGGTAATTCACCCCTCCACTTT.

This clonotype has at least ten counts. The rearrangement links TRBV4-3 to TRBJ2-6; TRBD1 matches at 8 bases. Germline trimming cut 10 bases from V and 4 bases from J; bases unmatched to any gene: 12. Germline V gene lookup returns CDR1 LGHNA and CDR2 YSLEER. This CDR3 has 16 residues. CDR3 sequence (DNA): TGCGCCACCTTAGGACAGGGACAAGAAGGGGCCAACGTCCTGACTTTC. Its translation: CATLGQGQEGANVLTF.

The chain combines TRBV20-1 with TRBJ2-7; 7 positions agree with TRBD2. Per germline, CDR1 DFQATT and CDR2 SNEGSKA (reference sequence). Unmatched junction bases numbered 22, after V lost 5 bases and J lost 0 bases. The CDR3 is made up of 19 amino acids. This CDR3 is CSAYDRFGVAGLSSYEQYF. As DNA, the CDR3 is TGCAGTGCTTACGATAGATTTGGGGTAGCGGGCCTTAGCTCCTACGAGCAGTACTTC.

At least ten counts were recorded for this clonotype. The chain uses TRBV15 and TRBJ2-7, with 8 positions matching TRBD1. V was clipped by 1 base and J by 5 bases; unmatched bases: 7. This CDR3 has 15 residues. The germline gives CDR1 LNHNV, CDR2 YYDKDF (reference sequence). The CDR3 sequence is CATSRVRTGPNEQYF. As DNA, the CDR3 is TGTGCCACCAGCAGAGTCAGGACAGGGCCCAACGAGCAGTACTTC.

This clonotype has at least ten counts. The chain joins TRBV20-1 to TRBJ2-5, with D possibly TRBD2 on 5 matching bases. This CDR3 has 13 residues. Germline-derived CDR1 and CDR2 are DFQATT and SNEGSKA (reference sequence). Trimming cost V 3 bases and J 2 bases, with 10 bases left between them. The CDR3 is CSASPGLQETQYF. The CDR3 bases are TGCAGTGCTAGCCCGGGATTACAAGAGACCCAGTACTTC.

This clonotype was seen ten or more times. V gene TRBV7-2 combines with J gene TRBJ2-7, with D perhaps matching TRBD2 (6 bases). Looked up from germline, CDR1 is SGHTA and CDR2 is FQGNSA. The CDR3 loop spans 14 amino acids. V was trimmed by 6 bases and J by 0 bases, leaving 12 bases between them. The chain's CDR3 is CASRYEGLSYEQYF. DNA for the CDR3: TGTGCCAGCAGGTACGAGGGACTCTCCTACGAGCAGTACTTC.

The chain carries TRBV5-1 and TRBJ2-1, with D unresolved. The CDR3 sequence is 13 residues long. V was clipped by 2 bases and J by 5 bases, with 8 bases between them. Germline CDR1 reads SGHRS; CDR2 reads YFSETQ. The DNA for the CDR3 is TGCGCCAGCAGCTTTATAGGTGACAATGAGCAGTTCTTC. Residues: CASSFIGDNEQFF.

The rearrangement uses TRBV6-2 or TRBV6-3 and TRBJ1-2; D call uncertain. Trimming shortened V by 4 bases and J by 6 bases, and 9 bases separated the two germline ends. This CDR3 spans 12 amino acids. In germline, CDR1 is MNHEY, CDR2 SVGEGT. CDR3 sequence (DNA): TGTGCCAGCAGTTCCGACGGGGATGGCTACACCTTC. The encoded protein is CASSSDGDGYTF.

This clonotype has just a few counts. V usage is TRBV9 and J usage is TRBJ2-2, with D perhaps matching TRBD1 (7 bases). The CDR3 runs to 18 residues. V was pared by 4 bases and J by 5 bases, with 24 bases between. Germline CDR1 SGDLS, CDR2 YYNGEE. The CDR3 bases are TGTGCCAGCAGCCCTTCCTCCGGGAGACAGGGTGTGACCGGGGAGCTGTTTTTT. Protein sequence: CASSPSSGRQGVTGELFF.

The table lists this clonotype with many counts. This rearrangement joins TRBV7-9 to TRBJ2-1, with D tentatively TRBD1 (6 bases). From germline, CDR1 is SEHNR and CDR2 FQNEAQ (reference sequence). V lost 3 bases to trimming and J lost 8 bases, with 8 bases between them. The CDR3 runs 12 residues. In DNA, the CDR3 is TGTGCCAGCAGCTTTTCAGGGGATGAGCAGTTCTTC. The encoded protein is CASSFSGDEQFF. Supplemented by reference TRBV7-9 and TRBJ2-1, the full variable domain reads DTGVSQNPRHKITKRGQNVTFRCDPISEHNRLYWYRQTLGQGPEFLTYFQNEAQLEKSRLLSDRFSAERPKGSFSTLEIQRTEQGDSAMYLCASSFSGDEQFFGPGTRLTVL.

Ten or more counts support this clonotype. This chain joins TRBV7-2 and TRBJ1-2; D gene uncertain. The germline V gene has CDR1 SGHTA and CDR2 FQGNSA. V lost 1 base, J lost 5 bases, and 8 bases lay in between. The CDR3 contains 13 residues. This chain's CDR3 is CASSLELFYGYTF. In DNA, the CDR3 is TGTGCCAGCAGCTTAGAGCTTTTTTATGGCTACACCTTC.

This chain connects TRBV5-1 to TRBJ2-1; TRBD2 matches at 8 bases. The length of the CDR3 is 14 residues. CDR1 SGHRS and CDR2 YFSETQ come from the germline V gene. J was trimmed by 5 bases and V by 4 bases; bases with no gene match: 5. Here the CDR3 reads CASSPGLGDNEQFF. DNA of the CDR3: TGCGCCAGCAGCCCGGGACTAGGGGACAATGAGCAGTTCTTC.

In its sample, this clonotype was seen many times. The genes are TRBV7-2 and TRBJ2-5, with 7 nucleotides matching TRBD1. CDR3 size: 16 residues. The V gene's germline CDR1 is SGHTA and CDR2 FQGNSA. J was trimmed by 5 bases and V by 5 bases; bases with no gene match: 14. CDR3 residues: CASSLGDGTAGETQYF. The CDR3 DNA reads TGTGCCAGCAGCCTTGGGGACGGGACAGCAGGGGAGACCCAGTACTTC.

In this sample, this clonotype turned up many times. The chain has TRBV7-2 and TRBJ1-4; the D is unclear. This CDR3 spans 16 amino acids. Trimming cost V 1 base and J 8 bases, with 17 bases left between them. Germline CDR1 SGHTA, CDR2 FQGNSA. Here the CDR3 reads CASSLEGSRYTEKLFF. The CDR3 DNA is TGTGCCAGCAGCTTAGAGGGCAGCCGATATACAGAAAAACTGTTTTTT.

CDR3 region: CASSWPRQGGETQYF. Written as DNA, the CDR3 is TGTGCCAGCAGCTGGCCCCGACAGGGGGGAGAGACCCAGTACTTC. The rearrangement uses TRBV7-8 and TRBJ2-5; 9 positions match TRBD1. Trimming removed 4 bases from V and 4 bases from J; junction bases left unmatched: 7. Germline V gene data show CDR1 as SGHVS and CDR2 as FQNEAQ. The CDR3 sequence is 15 residues long.

This clonotype was counted many times. This chain's CDR3 is CASSLEGGGAYEQYF. The CDR3 DNA is TGTGCCAGCAGCTTAGAGGGCGGGGGGGCTTACGAGCAGTACTTC. The V and J genes are TRBV7-2 and TRBJ2-7; 9 nucleotides agree with TRBD2. Germline CDR1 SGHTA, CDR2 FQGNSA. Losses at the gene ends were 1 base for V and 4 bases for J; bases not matched to a gene: 5. The length of the CDR3 is 15 residues.